These T cell receptor beta chains were read from a single sample in a study of CD8 T cells in ankylosing spondylitis. Each CDR3 protein gets one entry after TCRdb re-called the 5' RACE reads with MiXCR. The sample consists of some 700,000 distinct CDR3 sequences, 15% to 20% of them appearing once. Sequencing used blood, either unsorted or a sorted T cell fraction (not recorded which). These receptors all come from a male donor with ankylosing spondylitis. Both conserved end residues are part of each CDR3. The D gene is left open where the match is weak. Size is stated for part of the rows, as once, few or many counts, or as a class when the clone is expanded.

d_call | clone_size | j_call | v_call | cdr3_nt | cdr3_aa
. | . | TRBJ1-2 | TRBV5-1 | TGCGCCAGCAGCTTATCTGGGGAAGGGGGCTACACCTTC | CASSLSGEGGYTF
TRBD1 | . | TRBJ2-4 | TRBV20-1 | TGCAGTGCTAGAGAAACGGGACAGGGGAACATTCAGTACTTC | CSARETGQGNIQYF
. | . | TRBJ2-5 | TRBV2 | TGTGCCAGCAGTGAAAGGGTGGGGGAGACCCAGTACTTC | CASSERVGETQYF
. | few | TRBJ2-3 | TRBV4-1 | TGCGCCAGCAGCCAAGTTGACCGAAGCACAGATACGCAGTATTTT | CASSQVDRSTDTQYF
. | . | TRBJ2-5 | TRBV15 | TGTGCCACCAGCAAAGACAACCAAGAGACCCAGTACTTC | CATSKDNQETQYF
. | . | TRBJ1-2 | TRBV4-1 | TGCGCCAGCAGCCAAAGAGAGTGGAGCAGGTTGATCTTGGGCTACACCTTC | CASSQREWSRLILGYTF
TRBD1 | . | TRBJ1-4 | TRBV12-3/TRBV12-4 | TGTGCCAGCAGTTCGACAGGGGGCCTCTCTAATGAAAAACTGTTTTTT | CASSSTGGLSNEKLFF
TRBD1 | . | TRBJ1-3 | TRBV6-1 | TGTGCCAGCAGTGAAGCTTCTGGACAGGGGGCGCGTGGAAACACCATATATTTT | CASSEASGQGARGNTIYF
. | few | TRBJ2-7 | TRBV20-1 | TGCAGTGCTAGGGACAACTCCTACGAGCAGTACTTC | CSARDNSYEQYF
. | . | TRBJ1-1 | TRBV5-1 | TGCGCCAGCAGCTTGGAAGGCATAGGGCGATACACTGAAGCTTTCTTT | CASSLEGIGRYTEAFF
. | . | TRBJ2-2 | TRBV18 | TGTGCCAGCTCACCCCTGCCGCGGACGAATGTATACACCGGGGAGCTGTTTTTT | CASSPLPRTNVYTGELFF
. | few | TRBJ2-5 | TRBV28 | TGTGCCAGCAGTCTGCTAGAAAAAGAGACCCAGTACTTC | CASSLLEKETQYF
. | few | TRBJ2-1 | TRBV5-1 | TGCGCCAGCAGCTTCCGGGACAAGTACTACAATGAGCAGTTCTTC | CASSFRDKYYNEQFF
TRBD1 | few | TRBJ1-2 | TRBV29-1 | TGCAGCGTGGCAGTAGACAGGGGCTATGGCTACACCTTC | CSVAVDRGYGYTF
. | few | TRBJ2-1 | TRBV18 | TGTGCCAGCTCATCCCGTGGCCGCTACAATGAGCAGTTCTTC | CASSSRGRYNEQFF
. | many | TRBJ2-1 | TRBV11-2 | TGTGCCAGCAGCTTATCACAGGATTTCCATCCCTTCAATGAGCAGTTCTTC | CASSLSQDFHPFNEQFF
. | few | TRBJ2-3 | TRBV5-1 | TGCGCCAGCAGCCTGGAACTTCCCACAGATACGCAGTATTTT | CASSLELPTDTQYF
. | . | TRBJ2-7 | TRBV12-3/TRBV12-4 | TGTGCCAGCAGTTTACTGGGGCCCGGGTACGAGCAGTACTTC | CASSLLGPGYEQYF
. | . | TRBJ1-5 | TRBV6-1 | TGTGCCAGCAGTGAACCAGGACGCTGGCTGGAGCCCCAGCATTTT | CASSEPGRWLEPQHF
. | few | TRBJ2-2 | TRBV11-3 | TGTGCCAGCAGCTTAGATGTTCAGGCTTACACCGGGGAGCTGTTTTTT | CASSLDVQAYTGELFF
. | . | TRBJ2-7 | TRBV18 | TGTGCCAGCTCACCTCAACAGGGCCCCTACGAGCAGTACTTC | CASSPQQGPYEQYF
. | few | TRBJ1-2 | TRBV25-1 | TGTGCCAGCAGTAAGACAGGCCCTAGCTATGGCTACACCTTC | CASSKTGPSYGYTF
. | . | TRBJ1-1 | TRBV4-1 | TGCGCCAGCAGCCACCCCGGGGGGGGTGAAGCTTTCTTT | CASSHPGGGEAFF
. | many | TRBJ2-1 | TRBV12-3/TRBV12-4 | TGTGCCAGCAGTTTGGGGAATACGGCCTACAATGAGCAGTTCTTC | CASSLGNTAYNEQFF
. | . | TRBJ2-2 | TRBV4-2 | TGTGCCAGCAGCCAAGTATTGAATAACACCGGGGAGCTGTTTTTT | CASSQVLNNTGELFF
. | few | TRBJ1-1 | TRBV12-3/TRBV12-4 | TGTGCCAGCAGTCCCCGAAGAAGGGCTGAAGCTTTCTTT | CASSPRRRAEAFF
TRBD2 | few | TRBJ2-1 | TRBV12-3/TRBV12-4 | TGTGCCAGCAGCCCCCGAGGGACTAGCGGAAATAATGAGCAGTTCTTC | CASSPRGTSGNNEQFF
. | . | TRBJ1-2 | TRBV19 | TGTGCCAGTATGGGGGTGGCCCTGGAACCTAACTATGGCTACACCTTC | CASMGVALEPNYGYTF
TRBD1 | . | TRBJ1-1 | TRBV27 | TGTGCCAGCAGTTTCGGACAGGGGGCGAACACTGAAGCTTTCTTT | CASSFGQGANTEAFF
TRBD2 | few | TRBJ2-1 | TRBV29-1 | TGCAGCGTTGAAAGGGATAGCGGGAGACCCAATGAGCAGTTCTTC | CSVERDSGRPNEQFF
TRBD1 | . | TRBJ2-2 | TRBV3-1 | TGTGCCAGCGAGACAGGGAAAAGCGGGGAGCTGTTTTTT | CASETGKSGELFF
TRBD1 | many | TRBJ1-1 | TRBV12-3/TRBV12-4 | TGTGCCAGCAGTCCATCAACAGGGGGCAGGAACACTGAAGCTTTCTTT | CASSPSTGGRNTEAFF
. | . | TRBJ2-4 | TRBV6-1 | TGTGCCAGCATGGCCCGTGGCAAAAACATTCAGTACTTC | CASMARGKNIQYF
. | . | TRBJ1-4 | TRBV7-9 | TGTGCCAGCAGCTACTCGGCTACAAATGAAAAACTGTTTTTT | CASSYSATNEKLFF
. | few | TRBJ2-3 | TRBV9 | TGTGCCAGCAGCGTAGCTGGGGCACCTAGCACAGATACGCAGTATTTT | CASSVAGAPSTDTQYF
TRBD2 | . | TRBJ2-1 | TRBV6-5 | TGTGCCAGCAGTTCCCCGCGGGGCGGGCGCGGGGGGTCCTACAATGAGCAGTTCTTC | CASSSPRGGRGGSYNEQFF
. | few | TRBJ2-1 | TRBV7-8 | TGTGCCAGCAGCCCCAGGTCAGGGAACTACAATGAGCAGTTCTTC | CASSPRSGNYNEQFF
. | . | TRBJ2-3 | TRBV15 | TGTGCCACCAGCAGGGATCGCATAGATACGCAGTATTTT | CATSRDRIDTQYF
TRBD2 | few | TRBJ2-2 | TRBV29-1 | TGCAGCGTTGAAATTAGCGGGACACCCGGGGAGCTGTTTTTT | CSVEISGTPGELFF
. | once | TRBJ2-4 | TRBV4-1 | TGCGCCAGCAGCCCCCGGGACTCGACTCTAGCCAAAAACATTCAGTACTTC | CASSPRDSTLAKNIQYF
. | . | TRBJ2-2 | TRBV20-1 | TGCAGTGCTAGAGAGGGGGGCGACACCGGGGAGCTGTTTTTT | CSAREGGDTGELFF
. | . | TRBJ1-1 | TRBV12-3/TRBV12-4 | TGTGCCAGCAGTTTACAGGTTACGTGGACTGAAGCTTTCTTT | CASSLQVTWTEAFF
TRBD2 | few | TRBJ2-1 | TRBV12-5 | TGTGCTAGTGGTTTGGCGGCCGGGACTAGCGGGGTTTACGAGCAGTTCTTC | CASGLAAGTSGVYEQFF
. | . | TRBJ2-2 | TRBV2 | TGTGCCAGCCAGTCGGGACATATCACCGGGGAGCTGTTTTTT | CASQSGHITGELFF
. | . | TRBJ2-1 | TRBV20-1 | TGCAGTGCTAGAGGTGGGTGGGGAGAATCCTACAATGAGCAGTTCTTC | CSARGGWGESYNEQFF
. | many | TRBJ2-1 | TRBV5-1 | TGCGCCAGCAGCCGCGACGTAGGACTAACATTCTACAATGAGCAGTTCTTC | CASSRDVGLTFYNEQFF
. | few | TRBJ2-3 | TRBV12-3/TRBV12-4 | TGTGCCAGCAGTCCCCAAAATAGCGGCACAGATACGCAGTATTTT | CASSPQNSGTDTQYF
. | . | TRBJ1-5 | TRBV10-3 | TGTGCCATCAGTGGCACCTATTCCAATCAGCCCCAGCATTTT | CAISGTYSNQPQHF
. | . | TRBJ1-1 | TRBV4-1 | TGCGCCAGCAGCCATTACCAGGGAACTGAAGCTTTCTTT | CASSHYQGTEAFF